The 25 T cell receptor beta chains below were found in one sample sequenced in a study of blood T cell repertoires in COVID-19. This table comes from immunoSEQ multiplex PCR, and its TCRdb copy is limited to in-frame clones, with some not included. Seen here are over 250,000 clones, 85% to 90% observed once, and the top ten hold approximately 2%. The sequenced sample was PBMCs or T cells enriched from blood (not recorded which). The receptor set was obtained from a woman aged 55-70 years who had recovered from COVID-19.

J is TRBJ1-4 and V is TRBV28; D is undetermined. V lost 6 bases, J lost 8 bases, and 16 bases lay in between. The CDR3 length is 14 residues. The germline V gene has CDR1 MDHEN and CDR2 SYDVKM. The CDR3, as DNA: TGTGCCAGCAGACCCTCCCCGCGTCGCGAAAAACTGTTTTTT. Its translation: CASRPSPRREKLFF.

The rearrangement links TRBV5-4 to TRBJ2-7, with 11 bases fitting TRBD1. This CDR3 region has 15 residues. The V and J ends lost 1 base and 7 bases, in that order; junction bases with no gene match: 7. The germline CDR1 and CDR2 sequences are SGHNT and YYREEE (reference sequence). The chain's CDR3 is CASSLIGQGAKEQYF. CDR3 nucleotides: TGTGCCAGCAGCTTGATAGGACAGGGGGCCAAGGAGCAGTACTTC.

The rearrangement links TRBV19 to TRBJ2-1, with 9 bases that match TRBD2. Germline-derived CDR1 and CDR2 are LNHDA and SQIVND (reference sequence). V was clipped by 3 bases and J by 2 bases; unmatched bases: 2. This CDR3 is 15 amino acids long. CDR3: CASSISGSPYNEQFF. The CDR3 DNA sequence: TGTGCCAGTAGTATTAGCGGGAGCCCCTACAATGAGCAGTTCTTC.

The rearrangement joins TRBV12-3 or TRBV12-4 to TRBJ2-1, with a weak D call TRBD1 (6 bases). The CDR3 consists of 13 residues. Trimming cost V 3 bases and J 11 bases, with 14 bases left between them. The CDR3 region has the DNA TGTGCCAGCAGTTTCCTACAGGGTGGGCAGCAGTTCTTC. Its translation: CASSFLQGGQQFF.

V and J are TRBV29-1 and TRBJ1-1; TRBD1 is a possible D gene (6 bases). The germline gives CDR1 SQVTM, CDR2 ANQGSEA. The CDR3 extends over 13 amino acids. The V end was cut by 5 bases, the J end by 5 bases, with 15 bases between. The CDR3 DNA follows: TGCAGCGTTCTTGGACAGCCGGGGACTGAAGCTTTCTTT. Its translation: CSVLGQPGTEAFF.

V gene TRBV28 combines with J gene TRBJ2-3, with 12 bases matching TRBD2. The CDR3 totals 19 residues. V was pared by 5 bases and J by 6 bases, with 18 bases of the junction left unmatched. Germline V gene sequence: CDR1 MDHEN, CDR2 SYDVKM. The CDR3 DNA follows: TGTGCCAGCAGTCTGACTAGCGGGAGCTCCCACGCCAAGGTGGATACGCAGTATTTT. Translating gives CASSLTSGSSHAKVDTQYF.

The chain employs TRBV5-4 and TRBJ1-1, with 7 bases aligning to TRBD1. The CDR3 is made up of 15 amino acids. V lost 0 bases to trimming and J lost 0 bases; unmatched junction nucleotides: 2. Germline V gene lookup returns CDR1 SGHNT and CDR2 YYREEE (reference sequence). The CDR3 DNA reads TGTGCCAGCAGCTTGGCAGGGGGGTTGAACACTGAAGCTTTCTTT. Translated: CASSLAGGLNTEAFF.

The chain joins TRBV5-1 to TRBJ1-1, with D possibly being TRBD1 (6 bases). The CDR3 extends over 15 amino acids. The V gene lost 2 bases and the J gene lost 4 bases, with 15 bases spanning the gap. Germline CDR1 SGHRS, CDR2 YFSETQ. The CDR3 bases are TGCGCCAGCAGCTTTGACCCTGGGGGCTCCACTGAAGCTTTCTTT. Its translation: CASSFDPGGSTEAFF.

J is TRBJ1-4 and V is TRBV2; TRBD1 matches 8 bases. The J segment lost 8 bases and the V segment lost 3 bases, leaving 5 bases of the junction unmatched. CDR1 and CDR2 (germline): SNHLY, FYNNEI. CDR3 length: 14 amino acids. DNA for the CDR3: TGTGCCAGCAGTGACGGACAGGGAGGAGAAAAACTGTTTTTT. Translation: CASSDGQGGEKLFF. The full variable domain, completed using reference TRBV2 and TRBJ1-4, is EPEVTQTPSHQVTQMGQEVILRCVPISNHLYFYWYRQILGQKVEFLVSFYNNEISEKSEIFDDQFSVERPDGSNFTLKIRSTKLEDSAMYFCASSDGQGGEKLFFGSGTQLSVL.

V and J are TRBV6-2 or TRBV6-3 and TRBJ2-7; the match to TRBD2 covers 9 bases. The V segment lost 0 bases and the J segment 6 bases; nucleotides outside the gene matches: 12. The germline V gene has CDR1 MNHEY and CDR2 SVGEGT. The CDR3 runs 17 residues. The CDR3 coding sequence is TGTGCCAGCAGTTACTCAGGACTAGCGAAAAAGGCGGGCGAGCAGTACTTC. Amino acid sequence: CASSYSGLAKKAGEQYF.

The chain couples TRBV5-1 to TRBJ2-7, with 8 bases that match TRBD2. J lost 7 bases, V lost 4 bases, and 13 bases had no gene match. Germline CDR1 and CDR2: SGHRS and YFSETQ. This CDR3 is 15 amino acids long. The CDR3 DNA reads as TGCGCCAGCAGCATCTCAACCACGGGACTAGAAGAGCAGTACTTC. Its protein is CASSISTTGLEEQYF.

The chain has TRBV6-5 and TRBJ1-5; D is possibly TRBD1 (5 bases). V lost 6 bases and J lost 0, with 12 bases in between. CDR1 is MNHEY and CDR2 is SVGAGI in the germline V gene. The CDR3 sequence is 15 residues long. The CDR3 loop is CASREGRNSNQPQHF. The CDR3 DNA reads as TGTGCCAGCAGGGAGGGACGGAATAGCAATCAGCCCCAGCATTTT.

The chain employs TRBV27 and TRBJ2-1; 8 bases are shared with TRBD2. The CDR3 loop spans 16 amino acids. The ends lost 3 bases at V and 6 bases at J; junction bases unmatched: 10. Germline-derived CDR1 and CDR2 are MNHEY and SMNVEV (reference sequence). Here the CDR3 DNA reads TGTGCCAGCAGTTTGGTGCCGGGAGGGCCGATCAATGAGCAGTTCTTC. Translating it yields CASSLVPGGPINEQFF.

Of note for this clone: The DNA is omitted, as the CDR3 cannot be located on it reliably, and the CDR3 follows TCRdb's listing. This sample includes further DNA sequences coding for the same CDR3. V and J are TRBV28 and TRBJ1-5. Germline loops: CDR1 MDHEN, CDR2 SYDVKM. The CDR3 length equals 11 residues, ends included. CDR3 sequence reads: CASSSSQPQHF.

This chain connects TRBV28 to TRBJ1-2; TRBD1 matches 9 bases. Germline V gene lookup returns CDR1 MDHEN and CDR2 SYDVKM. V was pared by 7 bases and J by 7 bases, with 4 bases of the junction left unmatched. The CDR3 loop spans 12 amino acids. The CDR3 protein is CASKTGGLGYTF. CDR3 bases: TGTGCCAGCAAGACAGGGGGTCTTGGCTACACCTTC.

V gene TRBV28 combines with J gene TRBJ2-7; weak D call: TRBD1 (5 bases). The V gene lost 6 bases and the J gene lost 3 bases, with 12 bases spanning the gap. The germline V gene encodes CDR1 MDHEN and CDR2 SYDVKM. This CDR3 has 13 residues. The CDR3 reads CASSLQDGYEQYF. The CDR3 nucleotides read TGTGCCAGCAGCCTACAGGACGGCTACGAGCAGTACTTC. Full variable domain (outside the CDR3, taken from reference TRBV28 and TRBJ2-7): DVKVTQSSRYLVKRTGEKVFLECVQDMDHENMFWYRQDPGLGLRLIYFSYDVKMKEKGDIPEGYSVSREKKERFSLILESASTNQTSMYLCASSLQDGYEQYFGPGTRLTVT.

The rearrangement links TRBV7-8 to TRBJ1-1; 7 nucleotides align to TRBD1. Per germline, CDR1 SGHVS and CDR2 FQNEAQ. Trimming took 2 bases from V and 5 from J; bases not matched to a gene: 2. The CDR3 contains 13 residues. This CDR3 is CASSLTGDTEAFF. The CDR3 bases are TGTGCCAGCAGCTTAACAGGGGATACTGAAGCTTTCTTT.

The chain links TRBV6-2 or TRBV6-3 to TRBJ1-1; TRBD1 agrees at 7 bases. CDR3 length: 15 residues. Germline-derived CDR1 and CDR2 are MNHEY and SVGEGT. V lost 5 bases to trimming and J lost 1 base; unmatched junction nucleotides: 7. CDR3 in amino acids: CASSRRGSGNTEAFF. CDR3 in DNA: TGTGCCAGCAGTCGCAGGGGGTCCGGGAACACTGAAGCTTTCTTT.

The gene calls are TRBV4-2 and TRBJ1-5, with D uncertain. CDR3 length: 14 residues. Germline assignment: CDR1 LGHNA and CDR2 YNFKEQ. V lost 1 base and J 4 bases, leaving 8 bases between the germline ends. CDR3 sequence reads: CASSQALRNQPQHF. For the CDR3, the DNA is TGTGCCAGCAGCCAAGCCCTTCGTAATCAGCCCCAGCATTTT.

This clone showed up just once. The CDR3 coding sequence is TGCGCCAGCAGTGAGTGGGGAAAAAGCGGGAGTAATTCCTACAATGAGCAGTTCTTC. This gives the protein CASSEWGKSGSNSYNEQFF. J is TRBJ2-1 and V is TRBV10-1, with TRBD2 matching over 8 bases. Trimming at V came to 1 base and at J to 1 base, leaving 12 bases not matched to a gene. This CDR3 is built from 19 residues. In germline, CDR1 is WNHNN, CDR2 SYGVQD (reference sequence).

The genes are TRBV3-1 (or the pseudogene TRBV3-2) and TRBJ2-7, with D unresolved. CDR3 size: 15 residues. Germline CDR1 and CDR2: LGHDT and YNNKEL (reference sequence). Deletions cut 1 base from V and 0 bases from J, with 10 bases between. Here the CDR3 DNA reads TGTGCCAGCAGCCAAGCTGGGCAGTCCTCCTACGAGCAGTACTTC. Amino acids: CASSQAGQSSYEQYF.

This CDR3 reads CASSPRTSSGELFF. The CDR3 nucleotides are TGCGCCAGCAGCCCCAGGACTAGTTCCGGGGAGCTGTTTTTT. The V call is TRBV5-1, the J call TRBJ2-2, with 7 bases matching TRBD2. Germline values: CDR1 SGHRS, CDR2 YFSETQ. The CDR3 has 14 residues. The junction had 6 bases not matched to a gene; V was cut back by 4 bases and J by 6 bases.

This chain joins TRBV10-3 and TRBJ2-5, with D maybe TRBD2 (6 bases). Germline CDR1 and CDR2: ENHRY and SYGVKD. Trimming stripped 3 bases from V and 5 bases from J, with 16 bases between. CDR3 length: 15 residues. The CDR3 DNA reads as TGTGCCATCAGTGACTCCGAGGGCGGGGATGAGACCCAGTACTTC. As protein: CAISDSEGGDETQYF.

This clone was counted only a few times. The chain recombines TRBV7-9 with TRBJ1-1; 7 bases fit TRBD1. CDR1 is SEHNR and CDR2 is FQNEAQ in the germline V gene (reference sequence). The CDR3 sequence is 15 residues long. V was pared by 3 bases and J by 1 base, with 5 bases of the junction left unmatched. The CDR3 region has the DNA TGTGCCAGCAGCTTCACCCGACAGGGGAACACTGAAGCTTTCTTT. Protein: CASSFTRQGNTEAFF.

This chain connects TRBV11-2 to TRBJ1-6; possible D gene TRBD1, 6 bases. This CDR3 contains 12 residues. Trimming stripped 10 bases from V and 6 bases from J, with 10 bases between. CDR1 is SGHAT and CDR2 is FQNNGV in the germline V gene. CDR3: CATQGLNSPLHF. In DNA form, the CDR3 reads TGTGCCACCCAGGGGCTTAATTCACCCCTCCACTTT.